This T cell receptor beta chain was retrieved from a study of blood T cell repertoires in COVID-19. Study overall: From T cells, B-cell-depleted T cells, or PBMCs came the material, which was cDNA or gDNA.

Germline assignment: CDR1 SEHNR and CDR2 FQNEAQ (reference sequence). This CDR3 is built from 13 residues. V lost 5 bases to trimming and J lost 6 bases, with 11 bases between them. Measured with immunoSEQ multiplex PCR; TCRdb has only the in-frame clones, and not every one. This sample has about 670,000 clones, with 85% to 90% found just once. The chain employs TRBV7-9 and TRBJ1-5, with a weak D call TRBD1 (5 bases). The sequencing sample was made of peripheral blood. The clonotype originates from a woman between 18 and 29 years old with acute or convalescent COVID-19. The chain's CDR3 is CASSVAGRQPQHF. The CDR3 DNA sequence: TGTGCCAGCAGCGTGGCGGGGCGTCAGCCCCAGCATTTT.